This T cell receptor beta chain stems from a study of human T cells and chemical hapten exposure. As for the study in general: Largely, small differences in pooled library volume made per-sample TCR yields vary.

At least ten counts were recorded for this clonotype. Individual cDNA molecules received unique molecular identifiers in the library. MiXCR, run by TCRdb on the reads, gives a single entry per CDR3 protein. The sample carries 120,000 or so distinct CDR3 sequences, over 7% recorded once. This CDR3 contains 17 residues. Germline CDR1 reads SGHTA; CDR2 reads FQGNSA. J was trimmed by 5 bases and V by 2 bases; bases with no gene match: 12. Total RNA came from unfractionated whole blood. The TCR comes from a human donor in good health. Some clones in this sample may be carry-over from other donors' samples. The chain is built from TRBV7-2 and TRBJ2-1; 7 bases align to TRBD1. What was sequenced was whole blood. CDR3 DNA: TGTGCCAGCAGCTTACCGAAAGACAGGGCCTGGGACAATGAGCAGTTCTTC. It is translated as CASSLPKDRAWDNEQFF. The full variable domain, rest sourced from reference TRBV7-2 and TRBJ2-1, is GAGVSQSPSNKVTEKGKDVELRCDPISGHTALYWYRQSLGQGLEFLIYFQGNSAPDKSGLPSDRFSAERTGGSVSTLTIQRTQQEDSAVYLCASSLPKDRAWDNEQFFGPGTRLTVL.